This is a list of T cell receptor beta chains from one sample in a study of T cell responses to AZD1222 COVID-19 vaccine. Here immunoSEQ multiplex PCR was the method, and the copy in TCRdb shows in-frame clones only, minus some. Counted here are around 190,000 clones, around 88% occurring once; the ten biggest clones make up approximately 0.49%. Sequences were derived from peripheral blood, sampled on day 0 of AZD1222 vaccination. The receptor source for this set is an adult in good health. Each CDR3 is given without its conserved first and last residue. Fields, in order: V gene, CDR3 protein.

V gene: TRBV5-1; CDR3 protein: ASSFSGRAETTF
V gene: TRBV5-1; CDR3 protein: ASSLGAGVNTEAF
V gene: TRBV9; CDR3 protein: ASSVEDGRGQPQH
V gene: TRBV5-1; CDR3 protein: ASSPGTSGIDTQY
V gene: TRBV18; CDR3 protein: ASSRAGTDTQY
V gene: TRBV28; CDR3 protein: ASSLGAGAPGEQY
V gene: TRBV19; CDR3 protein: ASTLAGSDEQY
V gene: TRBV9; CDR3 protein: ASSVATSGTSTDTQY
V gene: TRBV19; CDR3 protein: ASSWWDQPQH
V gene: TRBV9; CDR3 protein: ASSVYRGTGELF
V gene: TRBV19; CDR3 protein: ASSMREFGNQPQH
V gene: TRBV5-1; CDR3 protein: ASSSATGTSGTDTQY
V gene: TRBV2; CDR3 protein: ASSRTGDQPQH